The clone carrying this T cell receptor beta chain was counted only a few times. The antigen remains undetermined. Each TCR cDNA library carried sample-specific barcodes on both ends. TCRdb passed the 5' RACE reads through MiXCR, listing each CDR3 protein once. In the table there are fewer than 450,000 distinct CDR3 sequences, 25% to 35% of which are singletons. Trimming cost V 3 bases and J 8 bases, with 4 bases left between them. The germline V gene encodes CDR1 WSHSY and CDR2 SAAADI. The CDR3 extends over 11 amino acids. All three twin pairs grew up together with likely shared infections and vaccines. The sample is drawn from a study of identical twins' blood T cells. Overall study results and limits: Each donor's most abundant TCRbeta clonotypes shared more CDR3 sequences with her twin than unrelated donors. Shared CDR3 clonotype counts tracked mainly the product of cloneset sizes.

Material: PBMCs. The receptor was derived from a woman aged 18 to 55 in good health. This rearrangement joins TRBV10-2 to TRBJ2-2, with no clear D. As DNA, the CDR3 is TGCGCCAGCAGTGATAAGGGGGAGCTGTTTTTT. Translation gives CASSDKGELFF.